The 11 T cell receptor beta chains below were found in one sample sequenced in a study of cytomegalovirus exposure and HLA in healthy donors. Primers: 60 Vbeta forward and 13 Jbeta reverse. Sequenced by immunoSEQ multiplex PCR; TCRdb stores in-frame clones only, minus some. This table holds 120,000 to 150,000 clones, around 65% found once. Sample: PBMCs. All receptors derive from a young woman in good health and CMV-seropositive.

The chain joins TRBV9 to TRBJ2-2; tentatively, D is TRBD1 (6 bases). The V end lost 6 bases, the J end lost 7 bases, and 19 bases lay between the germline ends. The germline gives CDR1 SGDLS, CDR2 YYNGEE. This CDR3 is built from 15 residues. The CDR3 DNA follows: TGTGCCAGCAACGGACAGATTTCGGGTAGCGGGGAGCTGTTTTTT. Protein product: CASNGQISGSGELFF. Variable domain in full (rest from reference TRBV9 and TRBJ2-2): DSGVTQTPKHLITATGQRVTLRCSPRSGDLSVYWYQQSLDQGLQFLIQYYNGEERAKGNILERFSAQQFPDLHSELNLSSLELGDSALYFCASNGQISGSGELFFGEGSRLTVL.

The chain links TRBV15 to TRBJ2-3, with D unclear. This CDR3 is built from 15 residues. Trimming pared 0 bases from V and 0 bases from J, leaving 7 bases between. Germline CDR1 reads LNHNV; CDR2 reads YYDKDF (reference sequence). The CDR3 DNA sequence: TGTGCCACCAGCAGAGATGCCAGGAGCACAGATACGCAGTATTTT. Translation: CATSRDARSTDTQYF.

The CDR3 sequence is CASRMGGFGTGNTIYF. The CDR3 DNA reads TGTGCCAGCAGAATGGGGGGGTTTGGTACTGGAAACACCATATATTTT. The rearrangement joins TRBV28 to TRBJ1-3; D is perhaps TRBD1 (5 bases). Trimming shortened V by 6 bases and J by 2 bases, and 17 bases separated the two germline ends. The CDR3 is 16 amino acids. Per the germline V gene, CDR1 is MDHEN and CDR2 is SYDVKM.

The gene calls are TRBV5-1 and TRBJ1-5; D is perhaps TRBD1 (5 bases). Germline loops: CDR1 SGHRS, CDR2 YFSETQ. The length of the CDR3 is 15 residues. Trimming pared 4 bases from V and 1 base from J, leaving 12 bases between. The CDR3 here is CASSPQGGSNQPQHF. The CDR3 nucleotides read TGCGCCAGCAGCCCGCAGGGAGGGAGCAATCAGCCCCAGCATTTT.

The chain couples TRBV27 to TRBJ2-2, with 10 positions matching TRBD1. The CDR3 is made up of 15 amino acids. V shed 4 bases, J shed 7 bases, and the junction held 6 bases outside the gene matches. CDR1 is MNHEY, CDR2 SMNVEV, per germline (reference sequence). The CDR3 reads CASSSRQGAGGELFF. For the CDR3, the DNA is TGTGCCAGCAGTTCCAGACAGGGGGCTGGCGGGGAGCTGTTTTTT.

This clone was seen only a few times. The CDR3 bases are TGTGCCAGCCGTAGCCCCGTAAGAATCTACGAGCAGTACTTC. This sequence encodes CASRSPVRIYEQYF. The chain links TRBV27 to TRBJ2-7; D not certain. V gave up 8 bases and J gave up 3 bases, with 17 bases separating them. CDR1 is MNHEY and CDR2 is SMNVEV in the germline V gene (reference sequence). The length of the CDR3 is 14 residues.

This clone has a handful of counts. V gene TRBV14 combines with J gene TRBJ2-3; D unclear. There are 16 residues in the CDR3. The germline CDR1 and CDR2 sequences are SGHDN and FVKESK. The V end lost 4 bases, the J end lost 2 bases, and 16 bases lay between the germline ends. CDR3 loop: CASSLQKWASTDTQYF. The CDR3 DNA sequence: TGTGCCAGCAGCCTCCAAAAGTGGGCGTCCACAGATACGCAGTATTTT.

The gene calls are TRBV5-6 and TRBJ1-6; 7 bases are shared with TRBD1. The CDR3 has 15 residues. V lost 4 bases and J lost 4; bases outside the gene matches: 5. Per the germline V gene, CDR1 is SGHDT and CDR2 is YYEEEE. This CDR3 reads CASSLDRAYNSPLHF. The CDR3 DNA reads as TGTGCCAGCAGCCTCGACAGGGCTTATAATTCACCCCTCCACTTT.

This clone has more than one count but fewer than ten. This chain joins TRBV7-2 and TRBJ2-2; D is possibly TRBD2 (6 bases). The CDR3 extends over 15 amino acids. V lost 3 bases, J lost 4 bases, and 12 bases lay in between. The germline CDR1 and CDR2 sequences are SGHTA and FQGNSA. CDR3 in DNA: TGTGCCAGCAGCTTGCCCCGGGGGATCACCGGGGAGCTGTTTTTT. Translated: CASSLPRGITGELFF.

The chain links TRBV5-1 to TRBJ2-5; 7 nucleotides match TRBD2. CDR1 is SGHRS and CDR2 is YFSETQ in the germline V gene. The CDR3 is made up of 14 amino acids. The V and J ends lost 2 bases and 2 bases, in that order; junction bases with no gene match: 3. CDR3 loop: CASSFGGGQETQYF. For the CDR3, the DNA is TGCGCCAGCAGCTTCGGCGGGGGACAAGAGACCCAGTACTTC. The full variable domain, in which reference TRBV5-1 and TRBJ2-5 provide the parts outside the CDR3, is KAGVTQTPRYLIKTRGQQVTLSCSPISGHRSVSWYQQTPGQGLQFLFEYFSETQRNKGNFPGRFSGRQFSNSRSEMNVSTLELGDSALYLCASSFGGGQETQYFGPGTRLLVL.

The chain links TRBV5-1 to TRBJ2-1; 9 bases agree with TRBD1. This CDR3 contains 15 residues. With 2 bases clipped from V and 5 bases from J, the junction kept 5 bases outside the gene matches. Per germline, CDR1 SGHRS and CDR2 YFSETQ. The CDR3 spells CASSFGDRVDNEQFF. The CDR3 nucleotides are TGCGCCAGCAGCTTTGGGGACAGGGTCGACAATGAGCAGTTCTTC. Full variable domain (remainder filled in from reference TRBV5-1 and TRBJ2-1): KAGVTQTPRYLIKTRGQQVTLSCSPISGHRSVSWYQQTPGQGLQFLFEYFSETQRNKGNFPGRFSGRQFSNSRSEMNVSTLELGDSALYLCASSFGDRVDNEQFFGPGTRLTVL.